The 14 T cell receptor beta chains given below trace back to one sample, sequenced in a study of blood T cell repertoires in COVID-19. Assay: immunoSEQ multiplex PCR; the TCRdb copy retains only in-frame clones and omits some. The sample lists some 400,000 clones; just under 90% were seen once. The sequencing input was PBMCs or T cells enriched from blood (not recorded which). The origin of the receptors is a woman in her twenties or thirties who had recovered from COVID-19.

The rearrangement joins TRBV30 to TRBJ1-1; D remains ambiguous. Trimming removed 6 bases at V and 0 bases at J, with 11 bases between. The germline V gene encodes CDR1 GTSNPN and CDR2 SVGIG (reference sequence). The CDR3 length is 13 residues. The CDR3 DNA sequence: TGTGCCTGTTTGCCGGTACTGAACACTGAAGCTTTCTTT. It specifies CACLPVLNTEAFF.

The rearrangement uses TRBV19 and TRBJ2-7; D perhaps matches TRBD1 (6 bases). Trimming took 1 base from V and 2 from J, leaving 12 bases between them. Germline CDR1 LNHDA, CDR2 SQIVND (reference sequence). The CDR3 totals 15 residues. In nucleotides, the CDR3 is TGTGCCAGTAGTATAGTCACGGGACACCCCTACGAGCAGTACTTC. Amino acids: CASSIVTGHPYEQYF.

The J gene is TRBJ2-4, the V gene TRBV11-2, with 9 bases identical to TRBD1. Germline CDR1 reads SGHAT; CDR2 reads FQNNGV. The CDR3 length is 17 residues. The ends lost 5 bases at V and 4 bases at J; junction bases unmatched: 12. CDR3 in DNA: TGTGCCAGCAGCCAAATACAGGGGGCGGTCAAGAAAAACATTCAGTACTTC. It encodes CASSQIQGAVKKNIQYF.

This rearrangement joins TRBV11-3 to TRBJ1-3; no clear D. Germline CDR1 and CDR2: SGHNT and YENEEA. The ends were cut back, 2 bases at V and 8 bases at J, with 7 bases in the middle. The CDR3 extends over 12 amino acids. CDR3 in amino acids: CASSLLPDTIYF. CDR3 DNA sequence: TGTGCCAGCAGCTTACTCCCGGACACCATATATTTT.

The V and J genes are TRBV3-1 (or the pseudogene TRBV3-2) and TRBJ1-1, with TRBD1 matching 7 bases. CDR3 length: 14 residues. J was trimmed by 6 bases and V by 5 bases; bases with no gene match: 9. The germline CDR1 and CDR2 sequences are LGHDT and YNNKEL (reference sequence). The CDR3 reads CASSSEQGSAEAFF. CDR3 DNA sequence: TGTGCCAGCAGCTCGGAACAGGGGTCCGCTGAAGCTTTCTTT.

The gene calls are TRBV10-3 and TRBJ1-2; 11 bases align to TRBD1. This CDR3 is 16 amino acids long. Germline trimming cut 6 bases from V and 6 bases from J; bases unmatched to any gene: 12. Germline V gives CDR1 ENHRY, CDR2 SYGVKD. CDR3 nucleotide sequence: TGTGCCATCAGAAGGACAGGGGGCCACAAATCGGATGGCTACACCTTC. Translated: CAIRRTGGHKSDGYTF.

This chain connects TRBV4-2 to TRBJ1-3; TRBD1 matches 8 bases. V gave up 3 bases and J gave up 4 bases; unmatched junction bases: 8. The CDR3 length is 16 residues. CDR1 and CDR2 from the germline V gene are LGHNA and YNFKEQ. The CDR3 sequence is CASSQVSRTGGNTIYF. The CDR3 nucleotides read TGTGCCAGCAGCCAGGTGTCAAGGACAGGGGGAAACACCATATATTTT.

The chain has TRBV29-1 and TRBJ2-7; 10 bases align to TRBD2. With V trimmed by 7 bases and J by 3 bases, 3 bases remained unmatched. This CDR3 is built from 12 residues. CDR1 is SQVTM, CDR2 ANQGSEA, per germline. The CDR3 DNA reads as TGCAGCGCTACTAGCGGGGTCTACGAGCAGTACTTC. The encoded protein is CSATSGVYEQYF.

The chain is built from TRBV27 and TRBJ2-7; possibly TRBD2 for D (6 bases). Germline-derived CDR1 and CDR2 are MNHEY and SMNVEV (reference sequence). The CDR3 is made up of 13 amino acids. V lost 8 bases and J 3 bases, leaving 14 bases between the germline ends. The CDR3 is CASAHRENYEQYF. The DNA for the CDR3 is TGTGCCAGCGCCCACCGGGAGAACTACGAGCAGTACTTC.

V gene TRBV10-3 combines with J gene TRBJ2-1; weak D call: TRBD1 (5 bases). The V end lost 0 bases, the J end lost 3 bases, and 15 bases lay between the germline ends. There are 17 residues in the CDR3. Germline V gives CDR1 ENHRY, CDR2 SYGVKD. Here the CDR3 reads CAISESPRSGLYNEQFF. CDR3 bases: TGTGCCATCAGTGAGTCCCCGAGGTCAGGGCTCTACAATGAGCAGTTCTTC.

The chain couples TRBV5-1 to TRBJ2-7, with TRBD1 matching 8 bases. V trimming: 4 bases; J trimming: 4 bases; junction bases outside the gene matches: 7. The CDR3 is 14 residues long. Germline CDR1 reads SGHRS; CDR2 reads YFSETQ. The DNA for the CDR3 is TGCGCCAGCAGCCCCGGGACAGGACCTTACGAGCAGTACTTC. Protein product: CASSPGTGPYEQYF. The variable domain in full, completed from reference TRBV5-1 and TRBJ2-7, reads KAGVTQTPRYLIKTRGQQVTLSCSPISGHRSVSWYQQTPGQGLQFLFEYFSETQRNKGNFPGRFSGRQFSNSRSEMNVSTLELGDSALYLCASSPGTGPYEQYFGPGTRLTVT.

This chain joins TRBV7-8 and TRBJ1-5; D possibly corresponds to TRBD1 (6 bases). Germline-derived CDR1 and CDR2 are SGHVS and FQNEAQ. V gave up 0 bases and J gave up 7 bases, with 13 bases separating them. The CDR3 spans 15 residues. CDR3 protein: CASSLALQGGQPQHF. In DNA, the CDR3 is TGTGCCAGCAGCTTAGCGCTACAGGGTGGCCAGCCCCAGCATTTT.

This chain connects TRBV10-3 to TRBJ1-6, with 7 positions matching TRBD1. Trimming took 9 bases from V and 2 from J; bases not matched to a gene: 1. Germline values: CDR1 ENHRY, CDR2 SYGVKD. The CDR3 has 13 amino acids. This CDR3 is CAIQGAYNSPLHF. The DNA for the CDR3 is TGTGCCATTCAGGGGGCCTATAATTCACCCCTCCACTTT.

The chain joins TRBV6-2 or TRBV6-3 to TRBJ1-1; a weak D match, TRBD1 (6 bases). The CDR3 sequence is 14 residues long. V was clipped by 5 bases and J by 1 base, with 11 bases between them. The germline gives CDR1 MNHEY, CDR2 SVGEGT. The CDR3 nucleotides are TGTGCCAGCAGTACGCCGGGACAGAACACTGAAGCTTTCTTT. Its translation: CASSTPGQNTEAFF.